The rows below give T cell receptor beta chains drawn from one sample of a study of technical replicates of blood from several donors. Only in-frame clones appear in the TCRdb table, and some are missing; sequencing was by immunoSEQ multiplex PCR. The sample holds 90,000 to 100,000 clones, approximately 96% seen once. Sequencing was performed on T cells isolated from PBMCs. Source of these receptors: a human donor in good health. Both conserved end residues are part of each CDR3. Each record gives: J gene, clone size, D gene, V gene, CDR3 DNA, CDR3 protein. D genes are given only for firm matches. Not all rows give a size; the values are once, few, many and, for expanded clones, a class.

TRBJ2-3 | NA | TRBD2 | TRBV9 | TGTGCCAGCGCCGGGACTAGCGGGGGGGACACAGATACGCAGTATTTT | CASAGTSGGDTDTQYF
TRBJ1-5 | NA | NA | TRBV19 | TGTGCCAGTAGGTCGGGGGACCCTGGTAGAGTCCTATTGCTTCAGCCCCAGCATTTT | CASRSGDPGRVLLLQPQHF
TRBJ2-1 | NA | NA | TRBV9 | TGTGCCAGCACCGGAGGGGTATGGGGGGATGAGCAGTTCTTC | CASTGGVWGDEQFF
TRBJ1-3 | NA | NA | TRBV21-1 | TGTGCCAGCAGCAAAGGTTATCGGGAGTCGGAGTCAGATTTT | CASSKGYRESESDF
TRBJ1-3 | once | NA | TRBV6-5 | TGTGCCAGCAAAAGGGGCTACACCATATATTTT | CASKRGYTIYF
TRBJ2-5 | NA | NA | TRBV11-2 | TGTGCCAGCAGCCACCTAGCGAGAGAGACCCAGTACTTC | CASSHLARETQYF
TRBJ2-6 | NA | TRBD2 | TRBV9 | TGTGCCAGCAGCGTAGCTGACAGCGGGAGGCTTTTCCGTGGGGCCAACGTCCTGACTTTC | CASSVADSGRLFRGANVLTF
TRBJ2-7 | NA | NA | TRBV28 | TGTGCCAGCAGTTCCCAAGCCGGGACATCGAGCAGCAGACCGTACGAGCAGTACTTC | CASSSQAGTSSSRPYEQYF
TRBJ2-1 | NA | TRBD2 | TRBV11-2 | TGTGCCAGCAGCTCCGGGGGGGAGTTAGATGAGCAGTTCTTC | CASSSGGELDEQFF
TRBJ2-2 | NA | TRBD1 | TRBV6-5 | TGTGCCAGCACCCAGACAGGGGTCACCGGGGAGCTGTTTTTT | CASTQTGVTGELFF
TRBJ2-1 | NA | NA | TRBV6-1 | TGTGCCAGCAGTGAATCCCCCTCTTATGAGCAGTTCTTC | CASSESPSYEQFF
TRBJ1-1 | NA | NA | TRBV6-1 | TGTGCCAGCACCCTCGGTCCTCGTACCACTGAAGCTTTCTTT | CASTLGPRTTEAFF
TRBJ2-7 | NA | TRBD1 | TRBV28 | TGTGCCAGCAGCCAAAACCGGAGACAGGGTGTAATCGAGCAGTACTTC | CASSQNRRQGVIEQYF
TRBJ2-3 | NA | TRBD2 | TRBV4-1 | TGCGCCAGCAGCCAAGTTGCTCTTTTGCAGCTAGCGGGAGTATCAGATACGCAGTATTTT | CASSQVALLQLAGVSDTQYF
TRBJ2-1 | NA | TRBD1 | TRBV6-1 | TGTGCCAGCAGTGGACCAGGGACAGGGGGCCTCTTTTACAATGAGCAGTTCTTC | CASSGPGTGGLFYNEQFF
TRBJ1-1 | NA | NA | TRBV27 | TGTGCCAGCAGTGCCCGTTATGACAAAGGTGAAGCTTTCTTT | CASSARYDKGEAFF
TRBJ2-1 | NA | TRBD1 | TRBV7-9 | TGTGCCAGCAGCCCCGGGACAGGGGGCTACAATGAGCAGTTCTTC | CASSPGTGGYNEQFF
TRBJ2-7 | NA | TRBD1 | TRBV27 | TGTGCCAGCAGCCCTCCGGGACAGGGGATCCGCGAGCAGTACTTC | CASSPPGQGIREQYF
TRBJ2-5 | NA | TRBD2 | TRBV10-1 | TGCGCCAGAGAAATGACTAGCGGGAGCGAAGAGACCCAGTACTTC | CAREMTSGSEETQYF
TRBJ2-7 | NA | NA | TRBV5-8 | TGTGCCAGCAGCTTGGGTCAGGGGCCCCTAACCTACGAGCAGTACTTC | CASSLGQGPLTYEQYF
TRBJ1-2 | NA | TRBD1 | TRBV10-2 | TGCGCCACCGGACAGGACATATTAGCTAACTATGGCTACACCTTC | CATGQDILANYGYTF
TRBJ2-3 | NA | NA | TRBV19 | TGTGCCAGTACGGAGAGGTTCGCAGATACGCAGTATTTT | CASTERFADTQYF
TRBJ1-4 | NA | TRBD1 | TRBV5-1 | TGCGCCAGCAGCCCGGCCGGGACAGGGTCGAAAGGTGAAAAACTGTTTTTT | CASSPAGTGSKGEKLFF
TRBJ2-1 | NA | TRBD1 | TRBV7-3 | TGTGCCAGCAGCTTAACCGAGACAGGGGGTAATGAGCAGTTCTTC | CASSLTETGGNEQFF
TRBJ1-2 | NA | TRBD1 | TRBV11-2 | TGTGCCAGCAGCCCGAGGACAGGGCGGGGCTACACCTTC | CASSPRTGRGYTF
TRBJ1-4 | NA | NA | TRBV2 | TGTGCCAGCAGTGACACGAAACGACTCTCCCGGGCTAATGAAAAACTGTTTTTT | CASSDTKRLSRANEKLFF
TRBJ2-5 | NA | TRBD2 | TRBV6-5 | TGTGCCAGCAGGCGTTTAGCGGGGGTATTGGAGACCCAGTACTTC | CASRRLAGVLETQYF
TRBJ2-2 | NA | TRBD2 | TRBV4-2 | TGTGCCAGCAGCCAAGATATCGTGGGTAGCGGGAGGGCTTTGGCCGGGGAGCTGTTTTTT | CASSQDIVGSGRALAGELFF
TRBJ2-7 | NA | NA | TRBV5-5 | TGTGCCAGCAGCGAAGGGACACCCTGGAACCGCTACGAGCAGTACTTC | CASSEGTPWNRYEQYF
TRBJ1-3 | NA | TRBD1 | TRBV28 | TGTGCCAGCAGCCCGGGACAGGTTGGCTCTGGAAACACCATATATTTT | CASSPGQVGSGNTIYF
TRBJ2-2 | NA | TRBD1 | TRBV9 | TGTGCCAGCAGGGGACAGGGGGCAAGCACCGGGGAGCTGTTTTTT | CASRGQGASTGELFF
TRBJ2-1 | NA | TRBD1 | TRBV2 | TGTGCCAGCAGGAAGTCGACAGGGGGTTACAATGAGCAGTTCTTC | CASRKSTGGYNEQFF
TRBJ1-6 | NA | NA | TRBV7-9 | TGTGCCAGCAGCTTAGGTGGGCAGGCAGATTCACCCCTCCACTTT | CASSLGGQADSPLHF
TRBJ2-7 | NA | TRBD2 | TRBV7-8 | TGTGCCAGCAGCTTAACTTCCGGGAGGGGCTCCCCCTCCTACGAGCAGTACTTC | CASSLTSGRGSPSYEQYF
TRBJ2-4 | NA | NA | TRBV5-1 | TGCGCCAGCAGCTCGCTGCAGGAGGGAGCCAAAAACATTCAGTACTTC | CASSSLQEGAKNIQYF
TRBJ1-2 | NA | NA | TRBV6-4 | TGTGCCAGCAGTGACCCGAACTATGGCTACACCTTC | CASSDPNYGYTF
TRBJ2-2 | NA | TRBD2 | TRBV27 | TGTGCCAGCAGTTTATCCGGGGAGGGCAGGACCGGGGAGCTGTTTTTT | CASSLSGEGRTGELFF
TRBJ2-1 | NA | TRBD2 | TRBV9 | TGTGCCAGCAGCGTAGATCGCTGGCGGGGGGTCAATGAGCAGTTCTTC | CASSVDRWRGVNEQFF
TRBJ2-1 | NA | TRBD1 | TRBV11-2 | TGTGCCTATTCGGTAGGACAGGGCCGAAGCTCCTACAATGAGCAGTTCTTC | CAYSVGQGRSSYNEQFF
TRBJ1-6 | once | NA | TRBV28 | NA | CASSTSRTGGGSPLHF
TRBJ1-1 | NA | NA | TRBV19 | TGTGCCAGTAGTATCTCAGTAGACAGGCCCACTGAAGCTTTCTTT | CASSISVDRPTEAFF
TRBJ2-7 | NA | TRBD2 | TRBV6-1 | TGTGCCAGCAGTGAGCCAGCGGGGGAGGTTTCCTACGAGCAGTACTTC | CASSEPAGEVSYEQYF
TRBJ1-1 | NA | NA | TRBV4-1 | TGCGCCAGCAGCCAAGTGGCAAACACTGAAGCTTTCTTT | CASSQVANTEAFF
TRBJ1-4 | NA | TRBD1 | TRBV28 | TGTGCCAGCAGTCCCGACAGGGCCGCGGGGGAAAAACTGTTTTTT | CASSPDRAAGEKLFF
TRBJ2-1 | NA | TRBD2 | TRBV5-4 | TGTGCCAGCAGCTTGGAACTAGCGGGAGGACTTAATGAGCAGTTCTTC | CASSLELAGGLNEQFF
TRBJ2-3 | NA | NA | TRBV19 | TGTGCCAGTAGTATGGAGGGGTACAGACGCACAGATACGCAGTATTTT | CASSMEGYRRTDTQYF
TRBJ2-5 | NA | NA | TRBV19 | TGTGCCAGTAGTAGGTCCCCGGGATTGTTGGAGACCCAGTACTTC | CASSRSPGLLETQYF
TRBJ2-7 | NA | NA | TRBV5-1 | TGCGCCAGCAGCTTTAGTGGGGCAGAAAGCTCCTACGAGCAGTACTTC | CASSFSGAESSYEQYF
TRBJ2-7 | NA | NA | TRBV25-1 | TGTGCCAGCAGTGTCTCGAGTAGCGGCTACGAGCAGTACTTC | CASSVSSSGYEQYF
TRBJ2-2 | NA | NA | TRBV9 | TGTGCCAGCAGCGTAGGTGGGGAGAGCCCGAACACCGGGGAGCTGTTTTTT | CASSVGGESPNTGELFF
TRBJ2-1 | NA | TRBD2 | TRBV19 | TGTGCCAGTAGTATATTTCTAGCGGGAACCCTTAAATGGAATGAGCAGTTCTTC | CASSIFLAGTLKWNEQFF
TRBJ2-7 | NA | TRBD2 | TRBV5-1 | TGCGCCAGCAGCTTGGCGGCGGGAGAGGACTACGAGCAGTACTTC | CASSLAAGEDYEQYF
TRBJ2-7 | NA | NA | TRBV5-6 | TGTGCCAGCAGCGGGGGGGCAGCGGGGCGCAGCTCCTACGAGCAGTACTTC | CASSGGAAGRSSYEQYF